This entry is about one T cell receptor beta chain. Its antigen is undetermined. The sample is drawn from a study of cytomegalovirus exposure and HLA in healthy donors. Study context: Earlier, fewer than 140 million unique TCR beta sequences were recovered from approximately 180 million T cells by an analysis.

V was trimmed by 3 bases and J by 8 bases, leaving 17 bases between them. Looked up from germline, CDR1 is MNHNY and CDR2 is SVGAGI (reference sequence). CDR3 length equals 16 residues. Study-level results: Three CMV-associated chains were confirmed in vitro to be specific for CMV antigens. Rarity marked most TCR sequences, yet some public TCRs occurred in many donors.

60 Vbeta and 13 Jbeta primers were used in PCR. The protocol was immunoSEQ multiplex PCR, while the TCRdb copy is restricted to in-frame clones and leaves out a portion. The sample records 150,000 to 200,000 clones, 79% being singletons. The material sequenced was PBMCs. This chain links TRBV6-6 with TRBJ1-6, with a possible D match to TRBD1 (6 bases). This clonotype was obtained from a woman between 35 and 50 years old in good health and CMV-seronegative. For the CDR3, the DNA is TGTGCCAGCAGTTATGGGGGGGGCGAAACCCATTCACCCCTCCACTTT. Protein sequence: CASSYGGGETHSPLHF.